Shown below are 21 T cell receptor beta chains from a single sample sequenced in a study of blood T cell repertoires in COVID-19. Profiled with immunoSEQ multiplex PCR; TCRdb holds only in-frame clones, not every one. Among some 400,000 clones listed, over 65% were seen once. Source material: peripheral blood. These receptors originate from a human donor with acute or convalescent COVID-19. The donor label of this sample is uncertain.

The V and J genes are TRBV5-1 and TRBJ1-2, with 10 bases aligning to TRBD1. The CDR3 extends over 16 amino acids. V lost 0 bases and J lost 8; bases outside the gene matches: 10. CDR1 and CDR2 from the germline V gene are SGHRS and YFSETQ. The CDR3: CASSLGNPGQGFGYTF. DNA for the CDR3: TGCGCCAGCAGCTTGGGAAATCCGGGACAGGGGTTCGGCTACACCTTC.

The chain carries TRBV5-1 and TRBJ1-1, with 9 bases matching TRBD1. Germline V gene lookup returns CDR1 SGHRS and CDR2 YFSETQ. CDR3 length: 15 amino acids. Trimming at V came to 4 bases and at J to 3 bases, leaving 7 bases not matched to a gene. For the CDR3, the DNA is TGCGCCAGCAGCAAATCCGGGACAGGGTACACTGAAGCTTTCTTT. Its protein is CASSKSGTGYTEAFF.

This clone was recorded only once. The chain carries TRBV5-1 and TRBJ2-5; 8 bases match TRBD2. V shed 6 bases and J 5 bases; nucleotides not matched to a gene: 12. The CDR3 is made up of 15 amino acids. Germline-derived CDR1 and CDR2 are SGHRS and YFSETQ. Written as DNA, the CDR3 is TGCGCCAGCACCCAAGCGGGGGCCGACGGGGAGACCCAGTACTTC. It is translated as CASTQAGADGETQYF.

The chain uses TRBV5-1 and TRBJ2-3, with 10 bases fitting TRBD2. This CDR3 is built from 16 residues. Germline trimming cut 4 bases from V and 0 bases from J; bases unmatched to any gene: 5. CDR1 is SGHRS and CDR2 is YFSETQ in the germline V gene. In nucleotides, the CDR3 is TGCGCCAGCAGCACGACTAGCGGGTCAAGCACAGATACGCAGTATTTT. Encoded protein: CASSTTSGSSTDTQYF.

J is TRBJ1-2 and V is TRBV5-4, with D hard to call. This CDR3 region has 16 residues. Germline CDR1 SGHNT, CDR2 YYREEE (reference sequence). The V gene lost 0 bases and the J gene lost 4 bases, with 16 bases spanning the gap. Here the CDR3 reads CASSLGQSGVGYGYTF. The DNA of the CDR3 is TGTGCCAGCAGCTTGGGACAATCCGGTGTGGGCTATGGCTACACCTTC.

This clone has a handful of counts. The chain combines TRBV15 with TRBJ1-1; 7 bases are a match to TRBD1. J was trimmed by 1 base and V by 5 bases; bases with no gene match: 7. The CDR3 spans 15 residues. Germline V gene lookup returns CDR1 LNHNV and CDR2 YYDKDF (reference sequence). CDR3 DNA: TGTGCCACCAGCTTCCGACAGGGCCCGAACACTGAAGCTTTCTTT. Its translation is CATSFRQGPNTEAFF.

The V and J genes are TRBV7-2 and TRBJ1-2, with D possibly TRBD1 on 6 matching bases. The CDR3 sequence is 13 residues long. The V gene lost 5 bases and the J gene lost 2 bases, with 9 bases spanning the gap. Per germline, CDR1 SGHTA and CDR2 FQGNSA. DNA of the CDR3: TGTGCCAGCAGCCCGGACAGAAACTATGGCTACACCTTC. As protein: CASSPDRNYGYTF. The full variable domain, its missing parts supplied by reference TRBV7-2 and TRBJ1-2, is GAGVSQSPSNKVTEKGKDVELRCDPISGHTALYWYRQSLGQGLEFLIYFQGNSAPDKSGLPSDRFSAERTGGSVSTLTIQRTQQEDSAVYLCASSPDRNYGYTFGSGTRLTVV.

V usage is TRBV9 and J usage is TRBJ1-5, with a weak D call TRBD1 (5 bases). CDR3 length equals 14 residues. Germline assignment: CDR1 SGDLS and CDR2 YYNGEE. With 0 bases removed from V and 6 bases from J, the gap between germline ends came to 10 bases. CDR3 nucleotides: TGTGCCAGCAGCGTAGACCCGCAGGGTCAGCCCCAGCATTTT. It encodes CASSVDPQGQPQHF.

V is TRBV9 and J is TRBJ1-1; D uncertain. Trimming stripped 0 bases from V and 5 bases from J, with 8 bases between. CDR1 SGDLS and CDR2 YYNGEE come from the germline V gene. This CDR3 contains 13 residues. CDR3 sequence: CASSVERVTEAFF. DNA for the CDR3: TGTGCCAGCAGCGTAGAACGGGTTACTGAAGCTTTCTTT.

The chain carries TRBV14 and TRBJ1-1; 9 bases are shared with TRBD1. V lost 4 bases to trimming and J lost 0 bases; unmatched junction nucleotides: 21. The CDR3 has 21 amino acids. Germline CDR1 is SGHDN and CDR2 is FVKESK. The CDR3 DNA is TGTGCCAGCAGCCGAAGGCAGGGGACAGGGAAATTCTTGGGGTTGAACACTGAAGCTTTCTTT. Translated: CASSRRQGTGKFLGLNTEAFF.

Here the CDR3 reads CASSEAPRVAGGPYEQYF. CDR3 coding DNA: TGTGCCAGCAGTGAAGCTCCTCGGGTTGCGGGAGGCCCCTACGAGCAGTACTTC. The chain carries TRBV6-1 and TRBJ2-7, with 8 bases aligning to TRBD2. CDR3 size: 18 residues. The V gene's germline CDR1 is MNHNS and CDR2 SASEGT. The J segment lost 2 bases and the V segment lost 0 bases, leaving 12 bases of the junction unmatched.

The chain recombines TRBV30 with TRBJ1-6, with a tentative D call TRBD1 (6 bases). Germline CDR1 GTSNPN, CDR2 SVGIG (reference sequence). The CDR3 contains 17 residues. V gave up 7 bases and J gave up 0 bases, with 19 bases separating them. CDR3 nucleotide sequence: TGTGCCTCCTCCCGGGGGGGGGCGAACTCCTATAATTCACCCCTCCACTTT. Its protein product is CASSRGGANSYNSPLHF.

A few counts support this clone. The chain carries TRBV5-4 and TRBJ1-2, with 10 bases that match TRBD1. V lost 5 bases, J lost 8 bases, and 9 bases stayed unmatched. The CDR3 covers 14 residues. The germline V gene encodes CDR1 SGHNT and CDR2 YYREEE (reference sequence). CDR3 sequence reads: CASRASGTGDGYTF. CDR3 sequence (DNA): TGTGCCAGCAGGGCCTCCGGGACAGGGGACGGCTACACCTTC.

This clone was observed once. Here the CDR3 DNA reads TGTGCCACCAGTGATTACAGGGGCGAAAAACTGTTTTTT. It is translated as CATSDYRGEKLFF. The rearrangement links TRBV24-1 to TRBJ1-4, with 7 nucleotides matching TRBD1. V shed 2 bases and J 8 bases; nucleotides not matched to a gene: 1. Germline CDR1 and CDR2: KGHDR and SFDVKD. The CDR3 length is 13 residues.

This clone was counted ten times or more. The chain links TRBV5-6 to TRBJ1-1; 7 positions match TRBD1. The V and J ends lost 4 bases and 6 bases, in that order; junction bases with no gene match: 9. The germline V gene encodes CDR1 SGHDT and CDR2 YYEEEE. The CDR3 is 14 amino acids. CDR3 loop: CASSPAYRGPEAFF. DNA of the CDR3: TGTGCCAGCAGCCCAGCGTACAGGGGCCCTGAAGCTTTCTTT. Based on the CDR3 plus reference TRBV5-6 and TRBJ1-1, the full variable domain is DAGVTQSPTHLIKTRGQQVTLRCSPKSGHDTVSWYQQALGQGPQFIFQYYEEEERQRGNFPDRFSGHQFPNYSSELNVNALLLGDSALYLCASSPAYRGPEAFFGQGTRLTVV.

V gene TRBV5-5 combines with J gene TRBJ2-3, with 7 bases fitting TRBD1. Unmatched junction bases numbered 9, after V lost 7 bases and J lost 4 bases. CDR3 size: 14 residues. Germline CDR1 is SGHKS and CDR2 is YYEKEE (reference sequence). The CDR3 is CASGPDRPSDTQYF. Here the CDR3 DNA reads TGTGCCAGCGGACCGGACAGGCCGTCAGATACGCAGTATTTT.

The rearrangement joins TRBV18 to TRBJ2-1, with D perhaps matching TRBD2 (5 bases). V was pared by 8 bases and J by 6 bases, with 11 bases between. The length of the CDR3 is 12 residues. Germline values: CDR1 KGHSH, CDR2 LQKENI. CDR3 sequence (DNA): TGTGCCAGCGTATTGAGCGGCAATGAGCAGTTCTTC. Residues: CASVLSGNEQFF. The full variable domain, completed using reference TRBV18 and TRBJ2-1, is NAGVMQNPRHLVRRRGQEARLRCSPMKGHSHVYWYRQLPEEGLKFMVYLQKENIIDESGMPKERFSAEFPKEGPSILRIQQVVRGDSAAYFCASVLSGNEQFFGPGTRLTVL.

The J gene is TRBJ1-5, the V gene TRBV30; D unresolved. Germline CDR1 reads GTSNPN; CDR2 reads SVGIG (reference sequence). V was pared by 1 base and J by 4 bases, with 20 bases between. The CDR3 sequence is 17 residues long. The CDR3 DNA follows: TGTGCCTGGAGTGGAGGCAGAGGAATTAGAGGGAATCAGCCCCAGCATTTT. The encoded protein is CAWSGGRGIRGNQPQHF.

V usage is TRBV7-9 and J usage is TRBJ1-2; maybe TRBD1 (5 bases). V dropped 1 base and J dropped 5 bases, with 14 bases sitting between them. The CDR3 spans 15 residues. Germline CDR1 and CDR2: SEHNR and FQNEAQ (reference sequence). The CDR3 loop is CASSLGAGGAYGYTF. DNA of the CDR3: TGTGCCAGCAGCTTAGGGGCTGGAGGGGCGTATGGCTACACCTTC.

The J gene is TRBJ2-7, the V gene TRBV10-3; TRBD1 matches at 8 bases. V lost 6 bases, J lost 1 base, and 11 bases stayed unmatched. This CDR3 spans 16 amino acids. Germline values: CDR1 ENHRY, CDR2 SYGVKD. The CDR3 protein is CAIRDPGTGGSYEQYF. The CDR3 region has the DNA TGTGCCATCAGGGACCCCGGTACAGGGGGTTCCTACGAGCAGTACTTC.

The V and J genes are TRBV28 and TRBJ2-3; D gene ambiguous. The ends were cut back, 6 bases at V and 6 bases at J, with 10 bases in the middle. Germline V lookup: CDR1 MDHEN, CDR2 SYDVKM. The CDR3 is made up of 12 amino acids. The CDR3 spells CASRRSLDTQYF. The DNA of the CDR3 is TGTGCCAGCAGACGGAGTTTGGATACGCAGTATTTT.